Listed below are T cell receptor beta chains from one sample, sequenced in a study of blood T cell repertoires in COVID-19. Profiling relied on immunoSEQ multiplex PCR, and the TCRdb table lists in-frame clones only, not all of them. Of under 150,000 clones listed, 88% are singletons. Sequencing was performed on PBMCs or T cells enriched from blood (not recorded which). These receptors were taken from a woman in her thirties with acute COVID-19. CDR3s include the opening cysteine and the closing phenylalanine or tryptophan. A clone size is listed for some rows: how often the clone was seen (once, few, many), or a class if it is expanded.

TRBV19,NA,TRBJ2-7,CASSPRTSGDEQYF
TRBV7-9,once,TRBJ2-7,CASEGGAQTPYEQYF
TRBV3-1/TRBV3-2,NA,TRBJ2-5,CASSFTPGLAGRGETQYF
TRBV7-3,NA,TRBJ1-1,CASSLAGQGIDTEAFF
TRBV19,NA,TRBJ2-7,CASKAAGISSYEQYF
TRBV15,few,TRBJ1-4,CATSIKGEGATNEKLFF
TRBV19,NA,TRBJ1-5,CASKGGLQPQHF
TRBV6-2/TRBV6-3,few,TRBJ2-1,CASSYSIVKAQHHEQFF
TRBV28,NA,TRBJ1-5,CASWGQNTQPQHF
TRBV7-2,NA,TRBJ1-5,CASSFGTGINQPQHF
TRBV27,NA,TRBJ2-1,CASSLSRQGPYNEQFF
TRBV10-3,NA,TRBJ2-5,CAISEWGHKETQYF
TRBV7-9,NA,TRBJ1-2,CASSPGTGSIYGYTF
TRBV5-1,NA,TRBJ2-2,CASSWGTGDTGELFF
TRBV5-4,few,TRBJ2-2,CASSLGRDRETGELFF
TRBV6-4,once,TRBJ2-3,CASSSEGGLGTDTQYF
TRBV6-5,once,TRBJ1-4,CASSFYISDEKLFF
TRBV28,NA,TRBJ1-4,CASFSIGDSATNEKLFF
TRBV10-3,NA,TRBJ1-5,CAISEGTGYQPQHF
TRBV5-4,NA,TRBJ2-2,CASSPDRYGGELFF
TRBV9,once,TRBJ2-3,CASSVPESDTQYF
TRBV29-1,NA,TRBJ1-2,CSVEEPTYGYTF
TRBV2,NA,TRBJ1-2,CASTEGRVRGYTF
TRBV7-2,NA,TRBJ2-2,CASSPRTGELFF
TRBV25-1,once,TRBJ2-1,CASSFEGAGLPRLEQFF
TRBV28,NA,TRBJ1-3,CASSFGGAGNTIYF
TRBV7-6,few,TRBJ2-7,CASSLGLAGGEQYF
TRBV20-1,NA,TRBJ1-6,CSASATGKNSPLHF
TRBV5-4,NA,TRBJ2-5,CASSYPDRARETQYF
TRBV7-2,NA,TRBJ2-5,CASSLFGGLVKETQYF
TRBV30,few,TRBJ1-6,CAWHRDRVDSPLHF
TRBV19,NA,TRBJ1-2,CASTTIEGAYGYTF
TRBV4-3,NA,TRBJ2-1,CASSQDSVLAVKADEQFF
TRBV28,NA,TRBJ1-2,CASSLEGRGYGYTF
TRBV7-2,NA,TRBJ1-2,CASSFSGGRDYGYTF
TRBV27,NA,TRBJ2-7,CASSFSGQGSEQYF
TRBV7-2,NA,TRBJ2-7,CASSQQARQGEQYF
TRBV5-1,NA,TRBJ2-1,CASRRDYSYNEQFF
TRBV30,NA,TRBJ1-5,CAWRALGGPQHF
TRBV6-5,NA,TRBJ2-1,CATWRGLAGVTEQFF
TRBV7-2,NA,TRBJ2-6,CASSLAWATAGSGANVLTF
TRBV5-4,NA,TRBJ2-5,CASSLGAVETQYF
TRBV10-3,NA,TRBJ1-1,CAIGGQDKHTEAFF
TRBV4-1,NA,TRBJ1-5,CASSPTGSQPQHF
TRBV29-1,few,TRBJ1-1,CSVAVNTEAFF
TRBV9,NA,TRBJ1-5,CASSVDFNQPQHF
TRBV24-1,NA,TRBJ2-7,CATSGVTNPYEQYF
TRBV5-4,NA,TRBJ2-7,CASSLSGGPSYEQYF
TRBV18,NA,TRBJ1-1,CASSPPVARGHAFF
TRBV27,NA,TRBJ2-3,CASSLSYRGRRDTQYF
TRBV30,NA,TRBJ1-5,CAWSEGVGQPQHF
TRBV30,NA,TRBJ1-5,CAAGGTSLNQPQHF